Listed below are T cell receptor beta chains from one sample, sequenced in a study of identical twins. MiXCR was run by TCRdb on the 5' RACE reads, yielding one entry per CDR3 protein. The sample has about 520,000 distinct CDR3 sequences; 20% to 25% are singletons. These data are also associated with another study on T cells expressing NK-cell markers.

The specimen was CD4+ T cells sorted from blood. The receptors derive from a young woman in good health. The CDR3 runs from the conserved cysteine through the conserved F or W. The D gene is left open where the match is weak. Clone size appears in some rows only: once, few, many, or a class for an expanded clone.

>NA|TRBV18|NA|TRBJ1-6
TGTGCCAGCTCACCATCCGGTCGTGGGGTACCCCTCCACTTT
CASSPSGRGVPLHF
>NA|TRBV5-5|few|TRBJ1-2
TGTGCCAGCAACTTCAACGCCGGCGGCTACACCTTC
CASNFNAGGYTF
>TRBD1|TRBV9|NA|TRBJ1-1
TGTGCCAGCAGCGTAGGGGACAGCCCTGAAGCTTTCTTT
CASSVGDSPEAFF
>TRBD1|TRBV20-1|NA|TRBJ2-5
TGCAGTGCTAGTACAGGGACAGGGATTCAAGAGACCCAGTACTTC
CSASTGTGIQETQYF
>NA|TRBV11-2|NA|TRBJ2-1
TGTGCCAGCAGCTTATTGGTGTCATTCGCCTACAATGAGCAGTTCTTC
CASSLLVSFAYNEQFF
>NA|TRBV29-1|NA|TRBJ2-7
TGCAGCGTTCGGAACTACGAGCAGTACTTC
CSVRNYEQYF
>NA|TRBV12-3/TRBV12-4|few|TRBJ2-5
TGTGCCAGCAGCCGTATGCCGCTGCGAACCGGAGAGACCCAGTACTTC
CASSRMPLRTGETQYF
>NA|TRBV20-1|NA|TRBJ2-5
TGCAGTGCTAGAGATGGTTATGGGGGACCGGGCGAGACCCAGTACTTC
CSARDGYGGPGETQYF
>NA|TRBV29-1|few|TRBJ2-5
TGCAGCGTTGAACCTTCAACCCAGTACTTC
CSVEPSTQYF
>NA|TRBV5-5|few|TRBJ2-2
TGTGCCAGCAGCCCCGCCGGGGGAAAGAGAACCGGGGAGCTGTTTTTT
CASSPAGGKRTGELFF
>NA|TRBV6-1|NA|TRBJ1-2
TGTGCCAGCAGCCCCGTGGGGGCCGGTGGCTACACCTTC
CASSPVGAGGYTF
>TRBD1|TRBV6-1|few|TRBJ2-3
TGTGCCAGCAGCCACAGGGGCGGCCAAAGCACAGATACGCAGTATTTT
CASSHRGGQSTDTQYF
>NA|TRBV12-3/TRBV12-4|few|TRBJ2-5
TGTGCCAGCAGTTTTACCGGGGTTCAAGAGACCCAGTACTTC
CASSFTGVQETQYF
>NA|TRBV20-1|few|TRBJ1-1
TGCAGTGCCCGTCCCCTTGATGAAGCTTTCTTT
CSARPLDEAFF
>NA|TRBV12-3/TRBV12-4|many|TRBJ1-2
TGTGCCAGCAGTGGGGGGGACTATGGCTACACCTTC
CASSGGDYGYTF
>NA|TRBV12-3/TRBV12-4|NA|TRBJ2-7
TGTGCCAGCAGTTTATTGTCGGACAGCCCCTACGAGCAGTACTTC
CASSLLSDSPYEQYF
>TRBD1|TRBV15|few|TRBJ1-2
TGTGCCACCAGCAGGGGACAGGGGCTAGGGGGCTACACCTTC
CATSRGQGLGGYTF
>NA|TRBV12-3/TRBV12-4|few|TRBJ1-1
TGTGCCAGCAGTTTAGCCGAGTCAGAGGTAGCTTTCTTT
CASSLAESEVAFF
>TRBD1|TRBV9|NA|TRBJ1-6
TGTGCCAGCAGCGTAGGGCCAGGGGGAGGATCACCCCTCCACTTT
CASSVGPGGGSPLHF
>NA|TRBV27|few|TRBJ2-6
TGTGCCAGCAGTTTATCCTTCGTACAGGTCTCTGGGGCCAACGTCCTGACTTTC
CASSLSFVQVSGANVLTF
>NA|TRBV6-1|few|TRBJ2-5
TGTGCCAGCAGCCGCTGGGGACAAGAGACCCAGTACTTC
CASSRWGQETQYF
>NA|TRBV7-2|NA|TRBJ1-6
TGTGCCAGCAGCGCGTACAGGGAGCGGAATTCACCCCTCCACTTT
CASSAYRERNSPLHF
>NA|TRBV7-8|NA|TRBJ2-1
TGTGCCAGCAGCCGCGTGATCGGGGTGGTTGAGCAGTTCTTC
CASSRVIGVVEQFF
>NA|TRBV28|NA|TRBJ2-7
TGTGCCAGCAGGAAGGGTGCCTACGAGCAGTACTTC
CASRKGAYEQYF
>TRBD2|TRBV20-1|NA|TRBJ2-3
TGCAGTGCGTACCTAGCGGAGAGCACAGATACGCAGTATTTT
CSAYLAESTDTQYF
>TRBD2|TRBV20-1|NA|TRBJ2-2
TGCAGTGCTAGAAGACAGCCGGGACTAGGACCAACCGGGGAGCTGCTTTTT
CSARRQPGLGPTGELLF
>TRBD1|TRBV12-5|few|TRBJ1-1
TGTGCTAGTGGTTTGGAAACAGGGGCGGGAGCTTTCTTT
CASGLETGAGAFF
>NA|TRBV4-2|few|TRBJ2-1
TGTGCCAGCAGCCAAGATTTAGTCGCGTCCCAGGGAGAGCAGTTCTTC
CASSQDLVASQGEQFF
>TRBD2|TRBV7-9|NA|TRBJ2-3
TGTGCCAGCAGCTTGGGAAGACTAGCGGGAGGGCCAGATACGCAGTATTTT
CASSLGRLAGGPDTQYF
>NA|TRBV7-2|few|TRBJ2-1
TGTGCGGAAGCGGACAGCTCCTACAATGAGCAGTTCTTC
CAEADSSYNEQFF
>TRBD2|TRBV4-2|many|TRBJ2-1
TGTGCCAGCAGCCATCTACTAGCGGGGGGACTAAGCTCCTACAATGAGCAGTTCTTC
CASSHLLAGGLSSYNEQFF
>NA|TRBV20-1|NA|TRBJ2-4
TGCAGTGCTAGGGAGGGCGTGGGAAGTACCAAAAACATTCAGTACTTC
CSAREGVGSTKNIQYF
>NA|TRBV20-1|few|TRBJ2-1
TGCAGTGCTAGAGAGTTCCGGGGCTCCTACAATGAGCAGTTCTTC
CSAREFRGSYNEQFF
>TRBD2|TRBV5-1|many|TRBJ2-1
TGCGCCAGCAGCTTGGATAGCGGGGGCTACAATGAGCAGTTCTTC
CASSLDSGGYNEQFF
>TRBD1|TRBV7-2|many|TRBJ1-5
TGTGCCAGCAGCCCCGACAGGGGCATGACCTTCAATCAGCCCCAGCATTTT
CASSPDRGMTFNQPQHF
>NA|TRBV27|few|TRBJ1-2
TGTGCCAGCAGTTTATTTGCAGCGGACAACGCTTTCTATGGCTACACCTTC
CASSLFAADNAFYGYTF
>TRBD2|TRBV6-2/TRBV6-3|NA|TRBJ2-7
TGTGCCAGCAGGACCCGATCGGGCGTAGCGGGAGGCTACGAGCAGTACTTC
CASRTRSGVAGGYEQYF
>NA|TRBV20-1|few|TRBJ2-7
TGCAGTGCTAGAGATGGATGGGCCCACGAGCAGTACTTC
CSARDGWAHEQYF
>TRBD1|TRBV10-3|NA|TRBJ2-2
TGTGCCATCAGTGATAACTACAGGGGGCCGAACACCGGGGAGCTGTTTTTT
CAISDNYRGPNTGELFF
>NA|TRBV5-1|few|TRBJ2-1
TGCGCCAGCAGAACAGGGCCGCGGAATGAGCAGTTCTTC
CASRTGPRNEQFF
>TRBD1|TRBV10-3|NA|TRBJ2-2
TGTGCCATCAGACCCGGGACAGGGAACACCGGGGAGCTGTTTTTT
CAIRPGTGNTGELFF